This TCR beta chain derives from a study of blood T cell repertoires in COVID-19. The V end was cut by 3 bases, the J end by 4 bases, with 7 bases between. This CDR3 comprises 11 residues. Looked up from germline, CDR1 is DFQATT and CDR2 is SNEGSKA (reference sequence). TCRdb's copy holds only in-frame clones and misses some; the assay was immunoSEQ multiplex PCR. This sample has 200,000 to 250,000 clones, with approximately 92% found just once. The sequenced material came from PBMCs or T cells enriched from blood (not recorded which). This chain uses TRBV20-1 with TRBJ2-7, with D perhaps matching TRBD2 (5 bases). The sequence was obtained from a woman aged 18 to 35 in a cohort exposed to, infected with or recovered from COVID-19 (not recorded which). As DNA, the CDR3 is TGCAGTGCTAGCGGGAAGTACGAGCAGTACTTC. Amino acid sequence: CSASGKYEQYF.